The next 18 T cell receptor beta chains were all read from a single sample in a study of blood T cell repertoires in COVID-19. Sequencing used immunoSEQ multiplex PCR; TCRdb keeps in-frame clones, though not all of them. Counted here are roughly 190,000 clones, more than 75% occurring once; the ten biggest clones make up 7.8%. The sample consisted of peripheral blood. Receptor source: a woman aged 55-70 years with COVID-19, enrolled during active disease.

A few counts support this clone. V gene TRBV18 combines with J gene TRBJ1-1; TRBD1 is a possible D gene (6 bases). The CDR3 has 13 amino acids. Per the germline V gene, CDR1 is KGHSH and CDR2 is LQKENI. Trimming took 4 bases from V and 5 from J, leaving 11 bases between them. The chain's CDR3 is CASSRRTETEAFF. The CDR3 nucleotides read TGTGCCAGCTCACGAAGGACAGAAACTGAAGCTTTCTTT.

As concerns this clone: This same CDR3 is encoded by further DNA sequences in the sample. The rearrangement uses TRBV15 and TRBJ2-5; tentative D call: TRBD2 (5 bases). Deletions cut 3 bases from V and 2 bases from J, with 7 bases between. This CDR3 has 13 residues. Germline assignment: CDR1 LNHNV and CDR2 YYDKDF (reference sequence). The DNA of the CDR3 is TGTGCCACCAGCAGGGACTTGCAAGAGACCCAGTACTTC. Residues: CATSRDLQETQYF.

A single count supports this clone. This rearrangement joins TRBV3-1 (or the pseudogene TRBV3-2) to TRBJ2-7, with 7 positions matching TRBD1. Germline V gene lookup returns CDR1 LGHDT and CDR2 YNNKEL (reference sequence). This CDR3 has 14 residues. V shed 6 bases and J 2 bases; nucleotides not matched to a gene: 7. This chain's CDR3 is CASSSRTGTYEQYF. CDR3 in DNA: TGTGCCAGCAGTTCTCGGACAGGAACCTACGAGCAGTACTTC.

This chain links TRBV19 with TRBJ1-5; 7 bases map to TRBD1. This CDR3 has 15 amino acids. V lost 4 bases and J lost 6; bases outside the gene matches: 9. CDR1 LNHDA and CDR2 SQIVND come from the germline V gene (reference sequence). The CDR3 DNA reads as TGTGCCAGTAGTACCGAGACAGGGATCGGTCAGCCCCAGCATTTT. Amino acid sequence: CASSTETGIGQPQHF.

The chain uses TRBV3-1 (or the pseudogene TRBV3-2) and TRBJ1-5; D perhaps matches TRBD1 (5 bases). Trimming removed 0 bases at V and 7 bases at J, with 19 bases between. The CDR3 extends over 17 amino acids. Germline V gene lookup returns CDR1 LGHDT and CDR2 YNNKEL (reference sequence). The CDR3 sequence is CASSQDPPLQGCQPQHF. CDR3 nucleotides: TGTGCCAGCAGCCAAGATCCTCCCCTCCAGGGCTGCCAGCCCCAGCATTTT.

This chain links TRBV7-2 with TRBJ2-1; TRBD2 matches 13 bases. Germline assignment: CDR1 SGHTA and CDR2 FQGNSA. V trimming: 5 bases; J trimming: 7 bases; junction bases outside the gene matches: 5. This CDR3 spans 15 amino acids. The CDR3 DNA sequence: TGTGCCAGCAGCACTAGCGGGGGGGCATTTAATGAGCAGTTCTTC. It encodes CASSTSGGAFNEQFF.

The chain couples TRBV2 to TRBJ1-2; 7 nucleotides match TRBD1. CDR3 length equals 15 residues. From germline, CDR1 is SNHLY and CDR2 FYNNEI. With V trimmed by 5 bases and J by 3 bases, 9 bases remained unmatched. The CDR3 nucleotides are TGTGCCAGCAGTCCTCAGACAGGGAGAGACTATGGCTACACCTTC. It yields the protein CASSPQTGRDYGYTF.

The CDR3 here is CASSQGTGGLNNEQFF. Written as DNA, the CDR3 is TGCGCCAGCAGCCAAGGTACGGGAGGGCTAAACAATGAGCAGTTCTTC. The rearrangement uses TRBV4-3 and TRBJ2-1; 8 bases line up with TRBD2. Germline V gene sequence: CDR1 LGHNA, CDR2 YSLEER. The CDR3 contains 16 residues. V trimming: 1 base; J trimming: 5 bases; junction bases outside the gene matches: 7.

The chain recombines TRBV5-1 with TRBJ1-3; 7 positions match TRBD1. The length of the CDR3 is 14 residues. V was clipped by 4 bases and J by 2 bases; unmatched bases: 3. Germline values: CDR1 SGHRS, CDR2 YFSETQ. CDR3 in amino acids: CASSVTGAGNTIYF. Written as DNA, the CDR3 is TGCGCCAGCAGCGTCACAGGGGCTGGAAACACCATATATTTT.

The V and J genes are TRBV6-2 or TRBV6-3 and TRBJ1-4; 8 bases are shared with TRBD1. Germline CDR1 and CDR2: MNHEY and SVGEGT. The CDR3 contains 15 residues. Trimming at V came to 5 bases and at J to 8 bases, leaving 10 bases not matched to a gene. CDR3 bases: TGTGCCAGCAGTAAACGACAGGGGTCAACGGAAAAACTGTTTTTT. As protein: CASSKRQGSTEKLFF.

The rearrangement uses TRBV7-6 and TRBJ2-7; TRBD2 might be the D (7 bases). Germline V gene lookup returns CDR1 SGHVS and CDR2 FNYEAQ. Between the trimmed V and J ends, which lost 5 bases and 6 bases, there was a span of 11 bases. The CDR3 sequence is 12 residues long. Written as DNA, the CDR3 is TGTGCCAGCAGCCCTGGGGGGGCCGAGCAGTACTTC. This translates into CASSPGGAEQYF.

The J gene is TRBJ1-1, the V gene TRBV28, with 8 bases matching TRBD1. The CDR3 sequence is 17 residues long. V shed 4 bases and J 0 bases; nucleotides not matched to a gene: 10. From germline, CDR1 is MDHEN and CDR2 SYDVKM. CDR3 residues: CASSSTGVPTMNTEAFF. CDR3 DNA sequence: TGTGCCAGCAGTTCGACAGGGGTGCCTACGATGAACACTGAAGCTTTCTTT.

This chain connects TRBV7-3 to TRBJ2-3; TRBD2 agrees at 7 bases. V shed 4 bases, J shed 1 base, and the junction held 5 bases outside the gene matches. Germline V gene data show CDR1 as SGHTA and CDR2 as FQGTGA. The CDR3 runs 15 residues. CDR3 in DNA: TGTGCCAGCAGCTCGAGCGGGGCCCGCACAGATACGCAGTATTTT. It codes for CASSSSGARTDTQYF.

The chain is built from TRBV7-9 and TRBJ2-3; tentative D call: TRBD2 (5 bases). This CDR3 region has 12 residues. V lost 5 bases and J 5 bases, leaving 8 bases between the germline ends. Germline-derived CDR1 and CDR2 are SEHNR and FQNEAQ (reference sequence). CDR3 amino acids: CASSPRGDTQYF. Here the CDR3 DNA reads TGTGCCAGCAGCCCACGGGGAGATACGCAGTATTTT.

The chain links TRBV18 to TRBJ1-2; no definite D call. CDR1 and CDR2 from the germline V gene are KGHSH and LQKENI. The CDR3 runs 16 residues. The germline V and J ends were trimmed by 4 bases and 8 bases, with 23 bases remaining between them. CDR3 DNA: TGTGCCAGCTCACGCGCCGGCGACGGAGGAGCGGGGGGCTACACCTTC. This gives the protein CASSRAGDGGAGGYTF.

The chain employs TRBV12-3 or TRBV12-4 and TRBJ2-7; D perhaps matches TRBD2 (6 bases). This CDR3 is 13 amino acids long. Trimming pared 2 bases from V and 6 bases from J, leaving 11 bases between. CDR3 sequence reads: CASSLQLASEQYF. The CDR3 DNA reads TGTGCCAGCAGTTTACAACTAGCTTCCGAGCAGTACTTC.

The V gene is TRBV24-1, the J gene TRBJ1-5, with D perhaps TRBD1 (6 bases). The ends were cut back, 4 bases at V and 2 bases at J, with 8 bases in the middle. The length of the CDR3 is 14 residues. Germline CDR1 reads KGHDR; CDR2 reads SFDVKD. The CDR3 region is CATSDRGGNQPQHF. CDR3 DNA: TGTGCCACCAGTGACAGGGGTGGCAATCAGCCCCAGCATTTT.

The chain carries TRBV3-1 (or the pseudogene TRBV3-2) and TRBJ2-7; 9 bases match TRBD2. Germline values: CDR1 LGHDT, CDR2 YNNKEL (reference sequence). J was trimmed by 2 bases and V by 4 bases; bases with no gene match: 3. The CDR3 extends over 14 amino acids. CDR3 in amino acids: CASSPTSGPYEQYF. CDR3 nucleotide sequence: TGTGCCAGCAGCCCGACTAGCGGCCCCTACGAGCAGTACTTC.